The 7 T cell receptor beta chains below come from one sample, sequenced in a study of blood T cell repertoires in COVID-19 (dated by TCRdb to the early 2020s). Library preparation used the immunoSEQ multiplex PCR assay. TCRdb retrieved this table from immuneACCESS and kept in-frame rearrangements only. Not all clones are present; in checked studies, unresolved V genes account for under half, and no reason is known for the remainder. The table for this sample lists tens of thousands of clones; about 80% of them were counted only once. The top ten constitute around 0.83% of the sample. The sample comprised peripheral blood. These receptors were collected from a woman aged 70-85 years with acute or convalescent COVID-19.

The chain employs TRBV19 and TRBJ2-3, with a possible D match to TRBD1 (6 bases). Between the trimmed V and J ends, which lost 7 bases and 4 bases, there was a span of 12 bases. This CDR3 contains 13 residues. CDR1 LNHDA and CDR2 SQIVND come from the germline V gene (reference sequence). CDR3 DNA sequence: TGTGCCAGTACAAATACAGGGTCAGATACGCAGTATTTT. Protein product: CASTNTGSDTQYF.

This clone was seen a handful of times. The V and J genes are TRBV6-2 or TRBV6-3 and TRBJ1-2; D gene uncertain. V lost 2 bases and J lost 2, with 12 bases in between. CDR1 is MNHEY, CDR2 SVGEGT, per germline. This CDR3 comprises 15 residues. The CDR3 nucleotides read TGTGCCAGCAGTTACAGGGAGCGCTTGAACTATGGCTACACCTTC. It is translated as CASSYRERLNYGYTF.

The rearrangement joins TRBV3-1 (or the pseudogene TRBV3-2) to TRBJ2-1; 9 bases fit TRBD2. The CDR3 is 16 residues long. The germline V gene has CDR1 LGHDT and CDR2 YNNKEL (reference sequence). Trimming cost V 1 base and J 8 bases; bases outside gene matches: 9. Here the CDR3 reads CASSQVPSGVIHEQFF. In DNA, the CDR3 is TGTGCCAGCAGCCAAGTGCCTAGCGGGGTCATTCATGAGCAGTTCTTC.

The V call is TRBV19, the J call TRBJ1-1, with 8 bases matching TRBD1. The CDR3 runs to 13 residues. The J segment lost 5 bases and the V segment lost 8 bases, leaving 7 bases of the junction unmatched. Germline CDR1 and CDR2: LNHDA and SQIVND (reference sequence). CDR3 protein: CASRTGRETEAFF. The CDR3 DNA is TGTGCCAGTCGGACAGGGAGAGAGACTGAAGCTTTCTTT. Full variable domain (outside the CDR3, taken from reference TRBV19 and TRBJ1-1): DGGITQSPKYLFRKEGQNVTLSCEQNLNHDAMYWYRQDPGQGLRLIYYSQIVNDFQKGDIAEGYSVSREKKESFPLTVTSAQKNPTAFYLCASRTGRETEAFFGQGTRLTVV.

J is TRBJ1-1 and V is TRBV27; 9 nucleotides agree with TRBD1. Germline V gives CDR1 MNHEY, CDR2 SMNVEV (reference sequence). J gave up 3 bases and V 3 bases, and 11 bases lay outside the gene matches. The CDR3 extends over 17 amino acids. The DNA of the CDR3 is TGTGCCAGCAGTTTTCTTCAAACAGGGGGCCCGGACACTGAAGCTTTCTTT. Protein product: CASSFLQTGGPDTEAFF.

The chain employs TRBV10-3 and TRBJ1-2; 8 bases align to TRBD1. This CDR3 is 14 amino acids long. The trim removed 8 bases at V and 3 bases at J, leaving 8 bases unmatched. Looked up from germline, CDR1 is ENHRY and CDR2 is SYGVKD. The DNA for the CDR3 is TGTGCCATCCAACGCGGACAGGGCTACTATGGCTACACCTTC. It is translated as CAIQRGQGYYGYTF.

The chain has TRBV3-1 (or the pseudogene TRBV3-2) and TRBJ2-7; maybe TRBD1 (6 bases). The CDR3 totals 14 residues. Germline CDR1 and CDR2: LGHDT and YNNKEL (reference sequence). V was clipped by 3 bases and J by 1 base, with 10 bases between them. CDR3 amino acids: CASSHLDRSYEQYF. Written as DNA, the CDR3 is TGTGCCAGCAGCCACCTTGACAGGTCCTACGAGCAGTACTTC.